The clone carrying this T cell receptor beta chain was recorded at least ten times. Its specificity is not known. The data derive from a study of neurological immune-mediated disorders. Study-wide findings and caveats: It was HTLV-1-associated myelopathy that showed the most TCR clonal expansion, while multiple sclerosis showed the least, falling below healthy controls.

Trimming shortened V by 5 bases and J by 0 bases, and 19 bases separated the two germline ends. From germline, CDR1 is DFQATT and CDR2 SNEGSKA (reference sequence). This CDR3 has 17 amino acids. TCRdb analysed the 5' RACE reads with MiXCR anew, one entry per CDR3 protein. Of tens of thousands of distinct CDR3 sequences listed, around 10% are singletons. This TCR came from a woman aged 40 to 50 with HTLV-1-associated myelopathy (HAM/TSP). Sequencing was performed on PBMCs. This chain joins TRBV20-1 and TRBJ1-4, with D maybe TRBD1 (5 bases). The CDR3 DNA sequence: TGCAGTGCTCATTCTACTTCGACAGCTTCAACTAATGAAAAACTGTTTTTT. It codes for CSAHSTSTASTNEKLFF.